The T cell receptor beta chain under discussion was sequenced for a study of CD8+ T cells in alopecia areata. V lost 1 base, J lost 4 bases, and 1 base stayed unmatched. The V gene's germline CDR1 is GKSSPN and CDR2 SITVG. CDR3 size: 15 residues. The pooled cutaneous lymph node cells were sorted using several markers (CD4, CD8alpha, NKG2D, NKG2ACE and others). Study outcomes and limitations: Scalp sequencing captures resident alphabeta T cells of normal skin too. Between patients, shared TCR sequences were less clear than in mice. This was possibly due in part to HLA diversity in the patient population.

In this sample, this clone turned up a few times. Its specificity is unknown. The gene names given are mouse names. The read gets to within 3 residues of the CDR3 end, and the germline J gene fills in the rest. It was cDNA, reverse transcribed from extracted RNA, that served as the sequencing template. Method: immunoSEQ multiplex PCR; TCRdb's copy keeps in-frame clones and lacks some. The sample shows approximately 300,000 clones, none of them appearing just once. This sequence originates from a C3H/HeJ mouse with alopecia areata. The strain is characterized by the MHC haplotype H2-k. V and J are TRBV31 and TRBJ1-6, with 10 positions matching TRBD1. TRBJ1-6 counts as an open reading frame of uncertain function. The sequenced material came from CD4+ T cells sorted from a lymph node. The covered CDR3 bases are TGTGCCTGGAGTCCGGGACAGGGGTATAATTCGCCC. This sequence encodes CAWSPGQGYNSP. The CDR3 reads in full as CAWSPGQGYNSPLYF.